This is a list of T cell receptor beta chains from one sample in a study of blood T cell repertoires in COVID-19. Measured with immunoSEQ multiplex PCR; TCRdb has only the in-frame clones, and not every one. The sample lists about 98,000 clones, about 89% occurring once. Sequences were obtained from peripheral blood. The receptors stem from a man in his fifties or sixties with acute or convalescent COVID-19. CDR3s include the opening cysteine and the closing phenylalanine or tryptophan. Each record gives: D gene, clone size, V gene, J gene, CDR3 protein, CDR3 DNA. The D gene is left open where the match is weak. Rows give clone size only sometimes, using once, few, many, or a class for an expanded clone.

d_gene: TRBD1; abundance: NA; v_gene: TRBV11-2; j_gene: TRBJ1-4; CDR3aa: CASSFRQGVGEKLFF; CDR3nt: TGTGCCAGCAGCTTCCGACAGGGGGTTGGAGAAAAACTGTTTTTT
d_gene: NA; abundance: NA; v_gene: TRBV7-6; j_gene: TRBJ2-3; CDR3aa: CASSLVSGSSGTQYF; CDR3nt: TGTGCCAGCAGCTTAGTCTCCGGGAGCTCCGGTACGCAGTATTTT
d_gene: NA; abundance: NA; v_gene: TRBV30; j_gene: TRBJ1-4; CDR3aa: CAWNTGSEKLFF; CDR3nt: TGTGCCTGGAATACAGGGAGTGAAAAACTGTTTTTT
d_gene: TRBD2; abundance: NA; v_gene: TRBV7-2; j_gene: TRBJ2-7; CDR3aa: CASSYGLAGLGGSYEQYF; CDR3nt: TGTGCCAGCAGCTACGGACTAGCGGGCCTAGGAGGGTCCTACGAGCAGTACTTC
d_gene: TRBD2; abundance: once; v_gene: TRBV2; j_gene: TRBJ2-3; CDR3aa: CAADPGTSGSTDTQYF; CDR3nt: TGTGCCGCAGATCCGGGGACTAGCGGAAGCACAGATACGCAGTATTTT
d_gene: TRBD1; abundance: NA; v_gene: TRBV19; j_gene: TRBJ1-5; CDR3aa: CASEPGQVNQPQHF; CDR3nt: TGTGCCAGTGAACCGGGACAGGTCAATCAGCCCCAGCATTTT
d_gene: NA; abundance: NA; v_gene: TRBV10-1; j_gene: TRBJ1-3; CDR3aa: CASSESIGGNTIYF; CDR3nt: TGCGCCAGCAGTGAGTCGATCGGGGGAAACACCATATATTTT
d_gene: NA; abundance: NA; v_gene: TRBV3-1/TRBV3-2; j_gene: TRBJ1-2; CDR3aa: CASSQAGGTLDGYTF; CDR3nt: TGTGCCAGCAGCCAAGCAGGTGGCACACTTGATGGCTACACCTTC
d_gene: NA; abundance: NA; v_gene: TRBV27; j_gene: TRBJ1-1; CDR3aa: CASSPRFRGGNTEAFF; CDR3nt: TGTGCCAGCAGTCCCCGGTTTAGGGGGGGGAACACTGAAGCTTTCTTT
d_gene: TRBD1; abundance: NA; v_gene: TRBV27; j_gene: TRBJ1-2; CDR3aa: CASSPAGTGFYGYTF; CDR3nt: TGTGCCAGCAGCCCCGCGGGGACAGGCTTCTATGGCTACACCTTC
d_gene: TRBD2; abundance: NA; v_gene: TRBV14; j_gene: TRBJ2-3; CDR3aa: CASSQVAGGPFGTDTQYF; CDR3nt: TGTGCCAGCAGCCAAGTAGCGGGAGGGCCTTTTGGCACAGATACGCAGTATTTT
d_gene: NA; abundance: NA; v_gene: TRBV14; j_gene: TRBJ1-1; CDR3aa: CASSQNRNTEAFF; CDR3nt: TGTGCCAGCAGCCAGAACAGGAACACTGAAGCTTTCTTT
d_gene: NA; abundance: NA; v_gene: TRBV21-1; j_gene: TRBJ2-1; CDR3aa: CARPQRECGNNEQFF; CDR3nt: TGTGCCAGGCCCCAGCGGGAGTGCGGGAACAATGAGCAGTTCTTC
d_gene: NA; abundance: NA; v_gene: TRBV11-3; j_gene: TRBJ1-3; CDR3aa: CASSDGLWSGNTIYF; CDR3nt: TGTGCCAGCAGCGACGGACTTTGGTCTGGAAACACCATATATTTT
d_gene: NA; abundance: NA; v_gene: TRBV5-4; j_gene: TRBJ2-1; CDR3aa: CASSVPVPGRSYNEQFF; CDR3nt: TGTGCCAGCAGCGTGCCCGTACCGGGAAGGTCCTACAATGAGCAGTTCTTC
d_gene: NA; abundance: few; v_gene: TRBV27; j_gene: TRBJ2-3; CDR3aa: CASLPRVRAGADTQYF; CDR3nt: TGTGCCAGCCTTCCTAGAGTCAGGGCAGGAGCAGATACGCAGTATTTT
d_gene: NA; abundance: once; v_gene: TRBV3-1/TRBV3-2; j_gene: TRBJ1-5; CDR3aa: CASSLSTVDNQPQHF; CDR3nt: TGTGCCAGCAGCCTGTCGACAGTCGACAATCAGCCCCAGCATTTT